The source of this TCR beta chain is a study of cytomegalovirus exposure and HLA in healthy donors. Regarding the study as a whole: Analyses of presence and absence presupposed an approximately uniform sequencing depth across donors.

Primers included in the PCR were 60 Vbeta and 13 Jbeta primers. Profiling relied on immunoSEQ multiplex PCR, and the TCRdb table lists in-frame clones only, not all of them. Of 90,000 to 120,000 clones detected, approximately 80% appear once; the ten largest clones hold roughly 3.9%. On this clone: Its specificity is not known.

This clonotype was sampled from a male donor in good health and CMV-seronegative. Sequenced sample: PBMCs.

The CDR3: CASSLRLEGRNTEAFF. CDR3 nucleotides: TGTGCCAGCAGCTTGCGCCTGGAGGGGCGGAACACTGAAGCTTTCTTT. The rearrangement uses TRBV5-6 and TRBJ1-1, with D perhaps matching TRBD1 (5 bases). V was shortened by 1 base and J by 1 base, with 14 bases between the two germline ends. The length of the CDR3 is 16 residues. Germline CDR1 reads SGHDT; CDR2 reads YYEEEE.